These 24 T cell receptor beta chains were all obtained from the same sample, sequenced in a study of T cells in Graves' hyperthyroidism and ophthalmopathy. RNA transcripts served as the template for amplifying TCR beta CDR3 regions. Primed by the HTBI set, a first-round RT-PCR was run on the TCR CDR3. TCRdb reanalysed the multiplex PCR reads using MiXCR and keeps one entry per CDR3 protein. The sample carries about 350,000 distinct CDR3 sequences, 11% to 15% recorded once. The specimen sequenced was blood. The receptors here all came from a woman in her twenties or thirties with Graves' hyperthyroidism.

In its sample, this clonotype was seen many times. This chain uses TRBV28 with TRBJ1-6, with D hard to call. The CDR3 contains 11 residues. V gave up 7 bases and J gave up 10 bases, with 8 bases separating them. Germline CDR1 MDHEN, CDR2 SYDVKM. The chain's CDR3 is CASTHGSPLHF. CDR3 DNA: TGTGCCAGCACCCATGGCTCACCCCTCCACTTT.

This clonotype was observed at least ten times. The V call is TRBV28, the J call TRBJ1-2; TRBD1 agrees at 10 bases. CDR1 and CDR2 from the germline V gene are MDHEN and SYDVKM. V lost 5 bases, J lost 8 bases, and 11 bases stayed unmatched. The CDR3 length is 15 residues. The CDR3 loop is CASSPTPDRGHGYTF. CDR3 nucleotide sequence: TGTGCCAGCAGTCCGACCCCCGACAGGGGGCACGGCTACACCTTC.

The CDR3 DNA is TGTGCCAGCAGTGTGGCCAGGTGGGAATGGAACACCGGGGAGCTGTTTTTT. Translated, it gives CASSVARWEWNTGELFF. The genes are TRBV12-3 or TRBV12-4 and TRBJ2-2; no clear D gene. The CDR3 runs to 17 residues. V dropped 5 bases and J dropped 1 base, with 17 bases sitting between them.

This clonotype has a count of ten or more. The rearrangement joins TRBV11-2 to TRBJ2-1; D is unclear. V shed 1 base and J shed 10 bases, with 11 bases lying between them. This CDR3 region has 13 residues. Germline values: CDR1 SGHAT, CDR2 FQNNGV. CDR3 bases: TGTGCCAGCAGCTTAGTTTCCGGGTTGGAGCAGTTCTTC. This translates into CASSLVSGLEQFF.

This clonotype was counted ten times or more. This rearrangement joins TRBV2 to TRBJ1-5; no definite D call. V was shortened by 7 bases and J by 1 base, with 5 bases between the two germline ends. The germline CDR1 and CDR2 sequences are SNHLY and FYNNEI. This CDR3 has 12 residues. CDR3 loop: CASKRSNQPQHF. CDR3 in DNA: TGTGCCAGCAAGAGGAGCAATCAGCCCCAGCATTTT. The whole variable domain, remainder taken from reference TRBV2 and TRBJ1-5, is EPEVTQTPSHQVTQMGQEVILRCVPISNHLYFYWYRQILGQKVEFLVSFYNNEISEKSEIFDDQFSVERPDGSNFTLKIRSTKLEDSAMYFCASKRSNQPQHFGDGTRLSIL.

This clonotype has at least ten counts. This chain connects TRBV10-3 to TRBJ2-7; 8 bases match TRBD1. CDR1 is ENHRY, CDR2 SYGVKD, per germline. Unmatched junction bases numbered 15, after V lost 10 bases and J lost 7 bases. CDR3 length: 14 amino acids. In DNA, the CDR3 is TGTGCCACAACACCCGGGACAGGATTTTGGGAGCAGTACTTC. Translating it yields CATTPGTGFWEQYF.

This clonotype was recorded many times. The chain combines TRBV7-8 with TRBJ1-1; D is possibly TRBD1 (5 bases). V shed 2 bases and J shed 1 base, with 8 bases lying between them. The germline CDR1 and CDR2 sequences are SGHVS and FQNEAQ. The CDR3 runs 14 residues. CDR3 loop: CASSLQGWNTEAFF. The CDR3 nucleotides are TGTGCCAGCAGCTTACAGGGATGGAACACTGAAGCTTTCTTT.

This clonotype was picked up one time. With a much larger clone just one base away, this may be a read error. V usage is TRBV6-1 and J usage is TRBJ2-2, with TRBD2 as a possible D gene (5 bases). Germline V gives CDR1 MNHNS, CDR2 SASEGT. This CDR3 has 14 amino acids. The CDR3 DNA sequence: TGTGCCAGCAGTCTAGCAAGACTCACCCGGGAGCTGTTTTTT. Translating gives CASSLARLTRELFF.

CDR3 coding DNA: TGTGCCAGCAGCGTAGGACTAGCGGATAACTACGAGCAGTACTTC. Amino acids: CASSVGLADNYEQYF. The rearrangement links TRBV9 to TRBJ2-7; 9 bases line up with TRBD2. V dropped 0 bases and J dropped 3; count of bases not matched to a gene: 4. The germline CDR1 and CDR2 sequences are SGDLS and YYNGEE. The CDR3 runs to 15 residues.

This clonotype was seen many times. This rearrangement joins TRBV19 to TRBJ2-2; 7 bases align to TRBD1. The CDR3 runs to 15 residues. V dropped 0 bases and J dropped 5; count of bases not matched to a gene: 3. CDR1 LNHDA and CDR2 SQIVND come from the germline V gene (reference sequence). The CDR3 sequence: CASSIDGRGTGELFF. The CDR3, as DNA: TGTGCCAGTAGTATAGATGGCAGGGGGACCGGGGAGCTGTTTTTT.

This clonotype was seen at least ten times. This chain links TRBV20-1 with TRBJ2-7; 12 bases line up with TRBD1. The ends lost 6 bases at V and 5 bases at J; junction bases unmatched: 8. The CDR3 extends over 14 amino acids. Germline CDR1 is DFQATT and CDR2 is SNEGSKA (reference sequence). CDR3 DNA: TGCAGTGCCAGCCTCGGGACAGGGGGCCACGAGCAGTACTTC. Residues: CSASLGTGGHEQYF.

This clonotype has a count of ten or more. The genes are TRBV15 and TRBJ2-5, with 8 positions matching TRBD2. V lost 1 base to trimming and J lost 1 base; unmatched junction nucleotides: 5. CDR3 length: 16 residues. Germline loops: CDR1 LNHNV, CDR2 YYDKDF (reference sequence). CDR3 loop: CATSRVSGLAQETQYF. CDR3 in DNA: TGTGCCACCAGCAGAGTGTCCGGACTAGCCCAAGAGACCCAGTACTTC. The complete variable domain, with remaining parts taken from reference TRBV15 and TRBJ2-5, reads DAMVIQNPRYQVTQFGKPVTLSCSQTLNHNVMYWYQQKSSQAPKLLFHYYDKDFNNEADTPDNFQSRRPNTSFCFLDIRSPGLGDTAMYLCATSRVSGLAQETQYFGPGTRLLVL.

This clonotype came up once. The rearrangement joins TRBV20-1 to TRBJ1-6, with D hard to call. The CDR3 covers 14 residues. The V and J ends lost 1 base and 12 bases respectively, with 16 bases between them. The germline V gene has CDR1 DFQATT and CDR2 SNEGSKA (reference sequence). CDR3 DNA sequence: TGCAGTGCTAGAGGACCAGGAGATAAGGAACCCCTCCACTTT. Translation gives CSARGPGDKEPLHF.

The table lists this clonotype with a few counts. CDR3 amino acids: CASSLQDLQETQYF. CDR3 coding DNA: TGTGCCAGCTCACTCCAGGACCTCCAGGAGACCCAGTACTTC. The V and J genes are TRBV18 and TRBJ2-5; D is unclear. Between the trimmed V and J ends, which lost 4 bases and 5 bases, there was a span of 14 bases. Per germline, CDR1 KGHSH and CDR2 LQKENI. The CDR3 loop spans 14 amino acids.

This clonotype was seen repeatedly, ten times or more. The chain uses TRBV20-1 and TRBJ2-7, with unresolved D. Germline CDR1 DFQATT, CDR2 SNEGSKA (reference sequence). Trimming took off 3 bases at V and 6 bases at J, with 18 bases between the two ends. The CDR3 totals 14 residues. CDR3 DNA sequence: TGCAGTGCTAGCGTTCAGGAGTATATGGGCGAGCAGTACTTC. This codes for CSASVQEYMGEQYF.

This clonotype was counted only a few times. The chain employs TRBV28 and TRBJ1-5; no definite D call. The V gene lost 11 bases and the J gene lost 1 base, with 12 bases spanning the gap. CDR1 and CDR2 (germline): MDHEN, SYDVKM. This CDR3 has 13 amino acids. DNA for the CDR3: TGTGCCGCGGCGGTGGGCAGCAATCAGCCCCAGCATTTT. Translation gives CAAAVGSNQPQHF. The complete variable domain, with remaining parts taken from reference TRBV28 and TRBJ1-5, reads DVKVTQSSRYLVKRTGEKVFLECVQDMDHENMFWYRQDPGLGLRLIYFSYDVKMKEKGDIPEGYSVSREKKERFSLILESASTNQTSMYLCAAAVGSNQPQHFGDGTRLSIL.

This clonotype was seen repeatedly, ten times or more. V and J are TRBV12-5 and TRBJ2-1, with 8 bases lining up with TRBD2. The germline CDR1 and CDR2 sequences are LGHNT and FRNRAP. V dropped 7 bases and J dropped 2; count of bases not matched to a gene: 4. This CDR3 is 14 amino acids long. CDR3 amino acids: CASAQAGAYNEQFF. The CDR3 bases are TGTGCTAGTGCCCAAGCGGGAGCCTACAATGAGCAGTTCTTC.

V is TRBV10-1 and J is TRBJ1-1; D call uncertain. V was trimmed by 3 bases and J by 7 bases, leaving 15 bases between them. The CDR3 loop spans 14 amino acids. From germline, CDR1 is WNHNN and CDR2 SYGVQD (reference sequence). The chain's CDR3 is CASSESMANVEAFF. The CDR3 DNA reads as TGCGCCAGCAGTGAATCGATGGCCAACGTTGAAGCTTTCTTT.

The chain joins TRBV20-1 to TRBJ2-2; D is unresolved. The CDR3 totals 15 residues. Trimming took off 0 bases at V and 0 bases at J, with 8 bases between the two ends. Germline V gene sequence: CDR1 DFQATT, CDR2 SNEGSKA (reference sequence). The CDR3 protein is CSARDVGSNTGELFF. CDR3 nucleotide sequence: TGCAGTGCTAGAGATGTCGGATCGAACACCGGGGAGCTGTTTTTT.

This clonotype occurred many times. The chain is built from TRBV6-2 or TRBV6-3 and TRBJ1-5; D gene ambiguous. V lost 2 bases and J 4 bases, leaving 6 bases between the germline ends. Germline V CDR1 and CDR2: MNHEY, SVGEGT. The CDR3 totals 13 residues. The CDR3 sequence is CASSYDGNQPQHF. The CDR3 region has the DNA TGTGCCAGCAGTTACGACGGTAATCAGCCCCAGCATTTT.

This clonotype was counted at least ten times. In DNA form, the CDR3 reads TGTGCCAGCAGCGACGGACTATGGGAGACCCAGTACTTC. Amino acids: CASSDGLWETQYF. V gene TRBV3-1 combines with J gene TRBJ2-5, with a tentative D call TRBD2 (6 bases). Germline V gene lookup returns CDR1 LGHDT and CDR2 YNNKEL (reference sequence). Trimming removed 5 bases at V and 5 bases at J, with 12 bases between. The CDR3 has 13 residues.

The chain joins TRBV19 to TRBJ2-3; D gene ambiguous. V shed 3 bases and J shed 1 base, with 5 bases lying between them. The CDR3 length is 13 residues. CDR1 is LNHDA and CDR2 is SQIVND in the germline V gene (reference sequence). CDR3 bases: TGTGCCAGTAGTATGTACGGCACAGATACGCAGTATTTT. This gives the protein CASSMYGTDTQYF. The full variable domain, in which reference TRBV19 and TRBJ2-3 provide the parts outside the CDR3, is DGGITQSPKYLFRKEGQNVTLSCEQNLNHDAMYWYRQDPGQGLRLIYYSQIVNDFQKGDIAEGYSVSREKKESFPLTVTSAQKNPTAFYLCASSMYGTDTQYFGPGTRLTVL.

This clonotype was counted many times. The V and J genes are TRBV7-9 and TRBJ2-2; D unresolved. Per the germline V gene, CDR1 is SEHNR and CDR2 is FQNEAQ (reference sequence). The CDR3 runs to 14 residues. With 4 bases removed from V and 1 base from J, the gap between germline ends came to 7 bases. The CDR3 DNA follows: TGTGCCAGCAGCTCGACCGAGAACACCGGGGAGCTGTTTTTT. It encodes CASSSTENTGELFF.

This chain links TRBV19 with TRBJ2-3; D possibly corresponds to TRBD2 (6 bases). Per the germline V gene, CDR1 is LNHDA and CDR2 is SQIVND (reference sequence). V shed 3 bases and J shed 6 bases, with 13 bases lying between them. The CDR3 has 14 amino acids. CDR3 sequence reads: CASSISSGSDTQYF. Here the CDR3 DNA reads TGTGCCAGTAGTATCTCGAGCGGGTCCGATACGCAGTATTTT.